This TCR beta chain was captured by sequencing in a study of cytotoxic CD8 clonotypes in ibrutinib-treated CLL. As for the study in general: Patients: about a dozen relapsed/refractory, 15 treatment-naive, 17 IGHV unmutated. Average yields of roughly 260,000 productive templates and 75,000 to 100,000 productive rearrangements characterized the samples.

Produced via immunoSEQ multiplex PCR; TCRdb's table is partial and in-frame only. This sample has about 300,000 clones, with more than 70% found just once. The germline V gene encodes CDR1 SGHRS and CDR2 YFSETQ. V was clipped by 0 bases and J by 3 bases, with 7 bases between them. This CDR3 is built from 13 residues. Study-wide points: Increased clonality at ibrutinib response gave way to a return toward baseline at progression. While tracking circulating CD8+ T-cell counts, baseline clonality exceeded that of age-matched healthy donors.

A note on this clone: Its cognate antigen is unknown.

This receptor was identified in a human donor with chronic lymphocytic leukemia. The V call is TRBV5-1, the J call TRBJ2-7; no definite D call. Here the sequenced sample was PBMCs, taken at disease progression, from a patient treated with ibrutinib. In DNA form, the CDR3 reads TGCGCCAGCAGCTTGGGCCAATTCTACGAGCAGTACTTC. Protein: CASSLGQFYEQYF. Full variable domain (remainder filled in from reference TRBV5-1 and TRBJ2-7): KAGVTQTPRYLIKTRGQQVTLSCSPISGHRSVSWYQQTPGQGLQFLFEYFSETQRNKGNFPGRFSGRQFSNSRSEMNVSTLELGDSALYLCASSLGQFYEQYFGPGTRLTVT.